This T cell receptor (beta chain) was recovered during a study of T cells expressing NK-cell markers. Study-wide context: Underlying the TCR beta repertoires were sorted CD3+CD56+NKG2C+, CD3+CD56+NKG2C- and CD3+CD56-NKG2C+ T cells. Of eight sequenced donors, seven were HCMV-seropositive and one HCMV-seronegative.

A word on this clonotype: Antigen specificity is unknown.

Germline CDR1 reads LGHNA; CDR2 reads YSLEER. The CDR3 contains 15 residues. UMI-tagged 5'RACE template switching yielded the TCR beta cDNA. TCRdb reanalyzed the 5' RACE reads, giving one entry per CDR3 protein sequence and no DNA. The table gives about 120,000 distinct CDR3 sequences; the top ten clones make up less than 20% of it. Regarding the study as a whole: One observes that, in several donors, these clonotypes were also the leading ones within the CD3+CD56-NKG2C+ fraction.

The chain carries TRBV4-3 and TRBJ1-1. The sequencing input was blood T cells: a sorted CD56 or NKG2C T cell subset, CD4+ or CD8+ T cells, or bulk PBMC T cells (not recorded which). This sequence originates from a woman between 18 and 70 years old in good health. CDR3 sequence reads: CASSQEGVLNTEAFF.